The rows below give T cell receptor beta chains drawn from one sample of a study of response to subunit inactivated influenza vaccine. TCRdb fed the RT-PCR reads into MiXCR, producing one record per CDR3 protein. The sample contains hundreds of thousands of distinct CDR3 sequences, about 18% of which appear only once. The sequences come from PBMCs from blood, collected roughly 5 days after vaccination. These receptors originate from a man in his fifties who received an inactivated influenza vaccine. CDR3s include the opening cysteine and the closing phenylalanine or tryptophan.

v_gene,CDR3aa
TRBV12-3/TRBV12-4,CASSLLGASNEKLFF
TRBV11-1,CASSFPMGLAGGPFTDTQYF
TRBV7-2,CASSPSRGTTGELFF
TRBV4-3,CASSQEGRAGGFADTQYF
TRBV7-2,CASSLEWGREQYF
TRBV5-4,CASSSDRGYDEKLFF
TRBV10-3,CAIGSDYEQFF
TRBV12-3/TRBV12-4,CASSLTSGRSDTQYF
TRBV13,CASSLGTRNDEQYF
TRBV7-2,CASSLAGLRGDEQFF
TRBV2,CASSRAGGAGTDTQYF
TRBV29-1,CMGQTNTEAFF
TRBV4-3,CASSQDYGGLSYEQYF
TRBV7-2,CASSFSGVGMLVQQYF
TRBV12-3/TRBV12-4,CASLQADRGLNSPLHF
TRBV20-1,CSAKRSMETQYF